The 30 T cell receptor beta chains presented below share a single source sample, sequenced in a study of blood T cell repertoires in COVID-19. Libraries were prepared by immunoSEQ multiplex PCR; TCRdb keeps only in-frame clonotypes and omits some of them. The table has around 200,000 clones, approximately 80% seen once. The source material was PBMCs or T cells enriched from blood (not recorded which). The receptors here all came from a man aged 35 to 55 who had recovered from COVID-19.

This clone showed up just a few times. V gene TRBV7-6 combines with J gene TRBJ1-5; no definite D call. Germline V gives CDR1 SGHVS, CDR2 FNYEAQ. Between the trimmed V and J ends, which lost 1 base and 4 bases, there was a span of 8 bases. This CDR3 region has 14 residues. The CDR3 loop reads CASSLGHSNQPQHF. The CDR3 DNA is TGTGCCAGCAGCTTAGGCCACAGTAATCAGCCCCAGCATTTT.

The chain uses TRBV6-6 and TRBJ1-2; a weak D match, TRBD1 (6 bases). Between the trimmed V and J ends, which lost 6 bases and 2 bases, there was a span of 22 bases. Germline CDR1 MNHNY, CDR2 SVGAGI (reference sequence). The CDR3 runs 17 residues. CDR3 in amino acids: CASSRGGGALLNYGYTF. CDR3 nucleotide sequence: TGTGCCAGCAGCCGAGGGGGGGGCGCCTTGCTCAACTATGGCTACACCTTC.

The gene calls are TRBV14 and TRBJ2-1, with a possible D match to TRBD1 (6 bases). The CDR3 totals 16 residues. Germline V gives CDR1 SGHDN, CDR2 FVKESK. V was pared by 0 bases and J by 0 bases, with 9 bases between. This CDR3 is CASSQDRTASYNEQFF. In DNA form, the CDR3 reads TGTGCCAGCAGCCAAGATAGGACAGCCTCCTACAATGAGCAGTTCTTC.

This chain links TRBV2 with TRBJ1-2, with D unclear. V lost 7 bases and J lost 0, with 3 bases in between. Germline loops: CDR1 SNHLY, CDR2 FYNNEI. This CDR3 has 11 residues. The chain's CDR3 is CASTTNYGYTF. For the CDR3, the DNA is TGTGCCAGCACAACTAACTATGGCTACACCTTC.

This clone came up once. The chain recombines TRBV25-1 with TRBJ1-5, with D uncertain. The CDR3 is 15 residues long. Germline V gives CDR1 MGHDK, CDR2 SYGVNS. V gave up 6 bases and J gave up 3 bases, with 15 bases separating them. This CDR3 is CASSPVKGDNQPQHF. The DNA for the CDR3 is TGTGCCAGCAGCCCAGTGAAGGGAGACAATCAGCCCCAGCATTTT.

The genes are TRBV19 and TRBJ1-5; 8 nucleotides align to TRBD1. Germline trimming cut 5 bases from V and 5 bases from J; bases unmatched to any gene: 2. The CDR3 covers 13 residues. In germline, CDR1 is LNHDA, CDR2 SQIVND (reference sequence). The CDR3 coding sequence is TGTGCCAGTAGTGACAGGGGAGATCAGCCCCAGCATTTT. Protein sequence: CASSDRGDQPQHF.

V is TRBV16 and J is TRBJ2-7; D is possibly TRBD1 (7 bases). The CDR3 length is 11 residues. Germline V gene data show CDR1 as KGHSY and CDR2 as FQNENV. Trimming took off 6 bases at V and 12 bases at J, with 15 bases between the two ends. The CDR3: CASRGGQKMYF. CDR3 DNA: TGTGCCAGCAGGGGGGGACAGAAAATGTACTTC.

The chain joins TRBV6-5 to TRBJ1-6, with 8 bases fitting TRBD1. CDR1 and CDR2 (germline): MNHEY, SVGAGI. There are 15 residues in the CDR3. J was trimmed by 8 bases and V by 7 bases; bases with no gene match: 10. The CDR3 sequence: CASTLKGQVYSPLHF. CDR3 coding DNA: TGTGCCAGCACCCTAAAGGGACAGGTTTATTCACCCCTCCACTTT.

V and J are TRBV6-5 and TRBJ1-1, with 9 positions matching TRBD1. Trimming removed 2 bases from V and 1 base from J; junction bases left unmatched: 2. Germline CDR1 is MNHEY and CDR2 is SVGAGI. The CDR3 has 15 residues. DNA for the CDR3: TGTGCCAGCAGTTACCGGGACAGGGCGAACACTGAAGCTTTCTTT. Its protein is CASSYRDRANTEAFF.

The sample holds one count of this clone. The CDR3 loop is CASSLAGGAYGYTF. CDR3 in DNA: TGTGCCAGCAGCTTGGCAGGGGGCGCCTATGGCTACACCTTC. V usage is TRBV7-9 and J usage is TRBJ1-2; 8 nucleotides agree with TRBD1. CDR3 length equals 14 residues. The V gene's germline CDR1 is SEHNR and CDR2 FQNEAQ (reference sequence). The V gene end was trimmed by 3 bases and the J gene end by 4 bases; junction bases not matched to a gene: 4.

The genes are TRBV3-1 (or the pseudogene TRBV3-2) and TRBJ1-2, with D perhaps TRBD1 (6 bases). The CDR3 is made up of 15 amino acids. The germline gives CDR1 LGHDT, CDR2 YNNKEL (reference sequence). V gave up 4 bases and J gave up 5 bases, with 17 bases separating them. The CDR3 region has the DNA TGTGCCAGCAGCCTCCGAGGGTCAGGGGTTTATGGCTACACCTTC. It codes for CASSLRGSGVYGYTF.

The genes are TRBV2 and TRBJ2-5; 9 positions match TRBD2. This CDR3 spans 15 amino acids. Germline lookup yields CDR1 SNHLY and CDR2 FYNNEI. Trimming at V came to 6 bases and at J to 5 bases, leaving 10 bases not matched to a gene. The CDR3 here is CASSPRGLAVETQYF. The CDR3 nucleotides are TGTGCCAGCAGCCCTAGGGGACTAGCTGTGGAGACCCAGTACTTC.

The rearrangement uses TRBV20-1 and TRBJ1-1, with a tentative D call TRBD1 (5 bases). CDR1 DFQATT and CDR2 SNEGSKA come from the germline V gene (reference sequence). With 6 bases removed from V and 7 bases from J, the gap between germline ends came to 21 bases. The CDR3 extends over 14 amino acids. The chain's CDR3 is CSASITGYGVEAFF. CDR3 in DNA: TGCAGTGCCAGTATTACAGGTTATGGGGTTGAAGCTTTCTTT.

The CDR3 DNA sequence: TGTGCCAGCAGCCAAGATCCTCGGAATAGCGGGAGGGCCACGGGATCCTACGAGCAGTACTTC. Residues: CASSQDPRNSGRATGSYEQYF. The chain employs TRBV4-2 and TRBJ2-7; 11 nucleotides match TRBD2. Germline CDR1 is LGHNA and CDR2 is YNFKEQ. The CDR3 covers 21 residues. J gave up 1 base and V 0 bases, and 17 bases lay outside the gene matches.

Written as DNA, the CDR3 is TGTGCCAGCAGCTTGGGGGGGGGCGCAAATAATAACTATGGCTACACCTTC. Encoded protein: CASSLGGGANNNYGYTF. V gene TRBV5-4 combines with J gene TRBJ1-2; D may be TRBD1 (6 bases). The CDR3 extends over 17 amino acids. Germline loops: CDR1 SGHNT, CDR2 YYREEE (reference sequence). Deletions cut 0 bases from V and 1 base from J, with 16 bases between.

CDR3 in DNA: TGTGCCTGGAGAGCCGGGACAGGGAGCTCACCCCTCCACTTT. It encodes CAWRAGTGSSPLHF. The chain recombines TRBV30 with TRBJ1-6, with TRBD1 matching 9 bases. This CDR3 comprises 14 residues. Germline V gene data show CDR1 as GTSNPN and CDR2 as SVGIG (reference sequence). V trimming: 3 bases; J trimming: 10 bases; junction bases outside the gene matches: 7.

This clone was found once. J is TRBJ1-2 and V is TRBV27; perhaps TRBD1 as D (6 bases). V lost 3 bases and J 8 bases, leaving 13 bases between the germline ends. The CDR3 is 13 amino acids. Germline V gene lookup returns CDR1 MNHEY and CDR2 SMNVEV (reference sequence). In nucleotides, the CDR3 is TGTGCCAGCAGTTTTCAGGGGACGGGAGGCTACACCTTC. Translating it yields CASSFQGTGGYTF.

The chain uses TRBV14 and TRBJ1-2; 7 bases are a match to TRBD1. Germline V lookup: CDR1 SGHDN, CDR2 FVKESK. The V gene end was trimmed by 4 bases and the J gene end by 8 bases; junction bases not matched to a gene: 13. This CDR3 is 15 amino acids long. Here the CDR3 reads CASSPNRKGGEGYTF. Written as DNA, the CDR3 is TGTGCCAGCAGCCCCAACCGCAAAGGGGGCGAAGGCTACACCTTC. The full variable domain, rest sourced from reference TRBV14 and TRBJ1-2, is EAGVTQFPSHSVIEKGQTVTLRCDPISGHDNLYWYRRVMGKEIKFLLHFVKESKQDESGMPNNRFLAERTGGTYSTLKVQPAELEDSGVYFCASSPNRKGGEGYTFGSGTRLTVV.

The J gene is TRBJ2-7, the V gene TRBV14, with unresolved D. Germline values: CDR1 SGHDN, CDR2 FVKESK. The CDR3 is 12 residues long. V lost 3 bases and J lost 9, with 12 bases in between. The CDR3 region is CASSQPISRQYF. For the CDR3, the DNA is TGTGCCAGCAGCCAGCCTATTTCGCGGCAGTACTTC.

V is TRBV7-9 and J is TRBJ2-1; D possibly corresponds to TRBD2 (6 bases). This CDR3 is built from 15 residues. The ends were cut back, 0 bases at V and 6 bases at J, with 12 bases in the middle. Germline V gene data show CDR1 as SEHNR and CDR2 as FQNEAQ (reference sequence). This CDR3 reads CASSLAQGLSNEQFF. The CDR3 DNA sequence: TGTGCCAGCAGCTTAGCGCAGGGACTCAGCAATGAGCAGTTCTTC.

The gene calls are TRBV7-9 and TRBJ1-2, with D tentatively TRBD1 (6 bases). The CDR3 consists of 13 residues. The germline gives CDR1 SEHNR, CDR2 FQNEAQ (reference sequence). Between the trimmed V and J ends, which lost 5 bases and 3 bases, there was a span of 10 bases. CDR3 sequence: CASSRDNHYGYTF. CDR3 sequence (DNA): TGTGCCAGCAGCAGGGACAACCACTATGGCTACACCTTC.

V is TRBV6-5 and J is TRBJ2-7; possible D gene TRBD2, 6 bases. Trimming removed 4 bases at V and 4 bases at J, with 20 bases between. The CDR3 contains 16 residues. Germline loops: CDR1 MNHEY, CDR2 SVGAGI. The CDR3 loop reads CASSSAGRRGGYEQYF. The CDR3 DNA sequence: TGTGCCAGCAGTTCTGCTGGCAGGAGGGGAGGATACGAGCAGTACTTC.

The J gene is TRBJ2-7, the V gene TRBV2, with TRBD2 identical over 9 bases. Germline V gives CDR1 SNHLY, CDR2 FYNNEI. The CDR3 runs 11 residues. J lost 11 bases, V lost 3 bases, and 2 bases had no gene match. The CDR3 DNA reads TGTGCCAGCAGTGATGGCGGGGGGGAGTACTTC. This gives the protein CASSDGGGEYF.

The genes are TRBV12-5 and TRBJ2-3, with a weak D call TRBD1 (6 bases). The length of the CDR3 is 14 residues. Trimming left V 2 bases short and J 5 bases short, with 11 bases between. Germline CDR1 and CDR2: LGHNT and FRNRAP. CDR3 region: CASGLLQGGDTQYF. The CDR3 DNA reads TGTGCTAGTGGTTTGCTACAGGGTGGAGATACGCAGTATTTT. Together with reference TRBV12-5 and TRBJ2-3, the CDR3 gives the full variable domain: DARVTQTPRHKVTEMGQEVTMRCQPILGHNTVFWYRQTMMQGLELLAYFRNRAPLDDSGMPKDRFSAEMPDATLATLKIQPSEPRDSAVYFCASGLLQGGDTQYFGPGTRLTVL.

V is TRBV12-3 or TRBV12-4 and J is TRBJ1-2; perhaps TRBD1 as D (6 bases). V gave up 2 bases and J gave up 5 bases, with 9 bases separating them. The CDR3 totals 13 residues. This CDR3 is CASSLSGAYGYTF. In DNA form, the CDR3 reads TGTGCCAGCAGTTTATCAGGGGCGTATGGCTACACCTTC.

This clone was seen only a few times. The chain couples TRBV9 to TRBJ2-7; 10 bases line up with TRBD2. The V gene end was trimmed by 0 bases and the J gene end by 4 bases; junction bases not matched to a gene: 4. Per germline, CDR1 SGDLS and CDR2 YYNGEE. The CDR3 covers 15 residues. The chain's CDR3 is CASSVGTSGAYEQYF. The CDR3 region has the DNA TGTGCCAGCAGCGTAGGAACTAGCGGGGCTTACGAGCAGTACTTC.

This clone occurred a few times. V and J are TRBV7-9 and TRBJ1-2, with TRBD1 as a possible D gene (6 bases). CDR3 length equals 16 residues. Trimming left V 5 bases short and J 2 bases short, with 18 bases between. Germline-derived CDR1 and CDR2 are SEHNR and FQNEAQ (reference sequence). CDR3 nucleotides: TGTGCCAGCAGCAATCCTCCGGGACAAGTCAACTATGGCTACACCTTC. This codes for CASSNPPGQVNYGYTF.

The chain carries TRBV19 and TRBJ2-3, with 15 bases matching TRBD2. Germline CDR1 and CDR2: LNHDA and SQIVND (reference sequence). The CDR3 sequence is 18 residues long. Trimming removed 5 bases from V and 5 bases from J; junction bases left unmatched: 11. CDR3 amino acids: CASSSPTGLAGGRDTQYF. For the CDR3, the DNA is TGTGCCAGTAGTTCCCCAACAGGACTAGCGGGAGGGAGAGATACGCAGTATTTT.

The chain uses TRBV30 and TRBJ2-1; 15 positions agree with TRBD2. This CDR3 contains 14 residues. The V gene's germline CDR1 is GTSNPN and CDR2 SVGIG (reference sequence). J was trimmed by 15 bases and V by 2 bases; bases with no gene match: 8. This CDR3 is CAWSQGTSGGFPFF. CDR3 DNA sequence: TGTGCCTGGAGTCAAGGGACTAGCGGGGGGTTTCCGTTCTTC.

The rearrangement joins TRBV6-5 to TRBJ2-5, with 8 bases matching TRBD1. The CDR3 runs 12 residues. Germline V gene lookup returns CDR1 MNHEY and CDR2 SVGAGI. Unmatched junction bases numbered 2, after V lost 7 bases and J lost 4 bases. The CDR3 reads CASNTGGETQYF. The CDR3 DNA is TGTGCCAGCAACACAGGGGGAGAGACCCAGTACTTC.